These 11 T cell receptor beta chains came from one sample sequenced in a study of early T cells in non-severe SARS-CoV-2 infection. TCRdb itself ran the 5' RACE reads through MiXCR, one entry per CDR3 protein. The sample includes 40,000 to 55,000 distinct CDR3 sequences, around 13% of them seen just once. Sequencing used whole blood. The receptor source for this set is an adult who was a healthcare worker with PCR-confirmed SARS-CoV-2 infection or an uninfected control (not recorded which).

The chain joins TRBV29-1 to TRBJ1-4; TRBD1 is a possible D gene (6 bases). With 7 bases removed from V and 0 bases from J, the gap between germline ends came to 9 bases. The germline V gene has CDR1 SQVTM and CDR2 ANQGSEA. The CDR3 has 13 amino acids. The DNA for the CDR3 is TGCAGCGCCGGACAGTCAACTAATGAAAAACTGTTTTTT. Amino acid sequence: CSAGQSTNEKLFF. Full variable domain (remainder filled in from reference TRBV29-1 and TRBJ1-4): SAVISQKPSRDICQRGTSLTIQCQVDSQVTMMFWYRQQPGQSLTLIATANQGSEATYESGFVIDKFPISRPNLTFSTLTVSNMSPEDSSIYLCSAGQSTNEKLFFGSGTQLSVL.

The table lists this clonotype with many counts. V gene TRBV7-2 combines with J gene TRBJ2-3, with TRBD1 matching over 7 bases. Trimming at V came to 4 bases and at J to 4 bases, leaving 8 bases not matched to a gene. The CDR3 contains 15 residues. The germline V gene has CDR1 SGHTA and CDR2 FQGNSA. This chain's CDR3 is CASSYDRVSADTQYF. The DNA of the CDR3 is TGTGCCAGCAGCTACGACAGGGTGTCCGCAGATACGCAGTATTTT.

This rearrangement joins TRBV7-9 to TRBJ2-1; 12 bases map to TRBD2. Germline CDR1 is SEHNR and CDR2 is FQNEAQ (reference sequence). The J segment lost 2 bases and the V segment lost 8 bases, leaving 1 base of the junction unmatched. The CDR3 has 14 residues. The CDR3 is CASRLAGAYNEQFF. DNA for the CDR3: TGTGCCAGCCGACTAGCGGGAGCCTACAATGAGCAGTTCTTC.

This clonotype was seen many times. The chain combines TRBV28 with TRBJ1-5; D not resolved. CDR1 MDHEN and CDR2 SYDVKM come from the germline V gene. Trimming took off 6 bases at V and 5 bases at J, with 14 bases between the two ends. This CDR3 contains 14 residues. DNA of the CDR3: TGTGCCAGCAGGCTAGGGAAGTGGCATCAGCCCCAGCATTTT. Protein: CASRLGKWHQPQHF.

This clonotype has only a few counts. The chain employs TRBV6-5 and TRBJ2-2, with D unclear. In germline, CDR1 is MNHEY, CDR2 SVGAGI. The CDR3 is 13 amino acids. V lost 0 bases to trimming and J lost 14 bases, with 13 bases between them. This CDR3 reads CASSYSMGRVLFF. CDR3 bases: TGTGCCAGCAGTTACTCGATGGGAAGGGTCCTGTTTTTT.

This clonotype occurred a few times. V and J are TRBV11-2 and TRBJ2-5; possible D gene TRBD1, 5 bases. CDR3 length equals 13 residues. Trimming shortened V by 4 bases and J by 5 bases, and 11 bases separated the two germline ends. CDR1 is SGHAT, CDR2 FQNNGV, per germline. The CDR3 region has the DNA TGTGCCAGCAGCTCCCAGGGTCGCGAGACCCAGTACTTC. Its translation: CASSSQGRETQYF.

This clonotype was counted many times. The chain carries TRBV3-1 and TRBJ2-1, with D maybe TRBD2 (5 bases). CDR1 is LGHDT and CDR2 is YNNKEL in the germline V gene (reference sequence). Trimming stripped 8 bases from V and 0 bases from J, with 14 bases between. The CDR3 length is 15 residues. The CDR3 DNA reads TGTGCCAGCTCCTGGGGAGTAGGCTCCTACAATGAGCAGTTCTTC. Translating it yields CASSWGVGSYNEQFF.

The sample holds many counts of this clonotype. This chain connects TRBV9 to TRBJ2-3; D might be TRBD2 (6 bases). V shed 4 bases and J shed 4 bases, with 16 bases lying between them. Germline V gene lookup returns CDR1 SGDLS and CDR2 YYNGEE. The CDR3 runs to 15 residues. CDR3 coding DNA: TGTGCCAGCAGCCCCTTGGCGGGACGCGCAGATACGCAGTATTTT. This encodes CASSPLAGRADTQYF.

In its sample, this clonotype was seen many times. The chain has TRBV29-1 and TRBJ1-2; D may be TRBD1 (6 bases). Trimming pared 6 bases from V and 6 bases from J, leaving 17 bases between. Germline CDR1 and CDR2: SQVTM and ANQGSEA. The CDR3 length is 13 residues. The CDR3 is CSVSRTRTDGYTF. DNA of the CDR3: TGCAGCGTCAGCCGAACGCGGACAGATGGCTACACCTTC.

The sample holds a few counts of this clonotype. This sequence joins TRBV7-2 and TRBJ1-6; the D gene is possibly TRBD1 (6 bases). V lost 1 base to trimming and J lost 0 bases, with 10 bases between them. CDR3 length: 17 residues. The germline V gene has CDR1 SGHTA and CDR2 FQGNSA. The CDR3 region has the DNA TGTGCCAGCAGCTTAGGCGGCAGGGGCTCCTATAATTCACCCCTCCACTTT. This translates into CASSLGGRGSYNSPLHF. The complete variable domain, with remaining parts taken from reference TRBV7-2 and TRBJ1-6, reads GAGVSQSPSNKVTEKGKDVELRCDPISGHTALYWYRQSLGQGLEFLIYFQGNSAPDKSGLPSDRFSAERTGGSVSTLTIQRTQQEDSAVYLCASSLGGRGSYNSPLHFGNGTRLTVT.

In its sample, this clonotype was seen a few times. In nucleotides, the CDR3 is TGTGCCACCCGACTGGCCTATGGCTACACCTTC. Translation gives CATRLAYGYTF. The V and J genes are TRBV19 and TRBJ1-2; no reliable D call. Per germline, CDR1 LNHDA and CDR2 SQIVND (reference sequence). V was pared by 10 bases and J by 4 bases, with 10 bases between. This CDR3 has 11 amino acids.